The present T cell receptor beta chain was sequenced within a study of brain T cells in children with intractable seizures. Study results and limitations: Patients' HCMV serostatus was unknown; virus specificity rests on CDR3 similarity alone. Clones missing pre-surgery may reflect undersampling of that blood sample.

Comment on this clone: Its antigen is unknown.

Clones were read by immunoSEQ multiplex PCR, and TCRdb kept only the in-frame ones, dropping some. The sample lists 65,000 to 85,000 clones, more than 85% occurring once. The CDR3 runs to 12 residues. V shed 3 bases and J shed 6 bases, with 8 bases lying between them. Germline values: CDR1 KGHSH, CDR2 LQKENI. Sequencing was limited to surgery cases with top T cell transcript signatures in brain tissue. Before surgery, patients took at least one anti-epileptic drug. V is TRBV18 and J is TRBJ1-1; D gene ambiguous. The sequencing here drew on peripheral blood, taken at surgery. The TCR originated in a boy in the first two years of life with tuberous sclerosis and intractable seizures. Here the CDR3 reads CASSPPTAEAFF. The CDR3 coding sequence is TGTGCCAGCTCACCCCCCACCGCTGAAGCTTTCTTT. Looking up the rest from reference TRBV18 and TRBJ1-1 gives the full variable domain: NAGVMQNPRHLVRRRGQEARLRCSPMKGHSHVYWYRQLPEEGLKFMVYLQKENIIDESGMPKERFSAEFPKEGPSILRIQQVVRGDSAAYFCASSPPTAEAFFGQGTRLTVV.